The subject of this entry is one T cell receptor (beta chain). Per germline, CDR1 SEHNR and CDR2 FQNEAQ (reference sequence). The CDR3 covers 11 residues. V was shortened by 8 bases and J by 6 bases, with 8 bases between the two germline ends. The data were taken from a study of CD8+ T cells in alopecia areata. The authors extracted RNA and reverse transcribed it into cDNA as the sequencing template. TCRdb keeps only in-frame clones here, not all; method: immunoSEQ multiplex PCR. The sample holds around 97,000 clones, around 84% seen once. Treatment here: oral pan-JAK inhibitor, 5-10 mg twice daily. The sequence derives from a human donor with alopecia areata. Sequencing was performed on CD8+ T cells sorted from blood, taken at approximately week 31, from a patient treated with tofacitinib. The chain recombines TRBV7-9 with TRBJ2-1; possible D gene TRBD2, 5 bases. CDR3 region: CASGTSNEQFF. CDR3 nucleotide sequence: TGTGCCAGCGGCACTAGCAATGAGCAGTTCTTC.